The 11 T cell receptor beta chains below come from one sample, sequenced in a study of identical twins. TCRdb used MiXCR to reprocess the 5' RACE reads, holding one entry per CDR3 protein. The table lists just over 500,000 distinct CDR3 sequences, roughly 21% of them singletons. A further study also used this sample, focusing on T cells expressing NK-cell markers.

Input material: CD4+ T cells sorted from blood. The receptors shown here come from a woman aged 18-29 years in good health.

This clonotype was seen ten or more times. The CDR3 spells CASSLHTDTQYF. Written as DNA, the CDR3 is TGTGCCAGCAGCTTACACACAGATACGCAGTATTTT. The chain joins TRBV12-3 or TRBV12-4 to TRBJ2-3; D ambiguous. Trimming cost V 6 bases and J 2 bases, with 6 bases left between them. The CDR3 sequence is 12 residues long.

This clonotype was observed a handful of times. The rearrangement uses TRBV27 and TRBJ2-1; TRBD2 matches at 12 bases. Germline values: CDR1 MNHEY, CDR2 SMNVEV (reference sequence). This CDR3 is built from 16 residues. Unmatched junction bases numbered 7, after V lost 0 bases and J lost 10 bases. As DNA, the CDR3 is TGTGCCAGCAGTTTATCTGGGACTAGCGGGCCCTCGGAGCAGTTCTTC. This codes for CASSLSGTSGPSEQFF.

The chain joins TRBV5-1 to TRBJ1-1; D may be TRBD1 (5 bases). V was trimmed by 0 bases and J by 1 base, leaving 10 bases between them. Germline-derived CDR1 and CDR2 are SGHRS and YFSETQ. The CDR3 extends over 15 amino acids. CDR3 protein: CASSLVGGTNTEAFF. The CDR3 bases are TGCGCCAGCAGCTTGGTCGGGGGGACGAACACTGAAGCTTTCTTT.

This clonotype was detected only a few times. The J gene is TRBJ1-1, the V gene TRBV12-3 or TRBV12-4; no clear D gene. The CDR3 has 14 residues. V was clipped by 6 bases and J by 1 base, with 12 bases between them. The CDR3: CASRRWQGNTEAFF. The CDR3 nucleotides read TGTGCCAGCAGGCGCTGGCAAGGGAACACTGAAGCTTTCTTT.

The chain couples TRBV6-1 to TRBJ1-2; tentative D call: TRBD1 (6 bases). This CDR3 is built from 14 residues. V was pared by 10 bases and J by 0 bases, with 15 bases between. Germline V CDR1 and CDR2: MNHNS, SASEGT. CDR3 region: CAIGPGHTNYGYTF. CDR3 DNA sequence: TGTGCCATAGGACCGGGACATACTAACTATGGCTACACCTTC.

CDR3 sequence reads: CASSGSRAHGGNTEAFF. CDR3 nucleotides: TGCGCCAGCAGCGGGAGCCGGGCCCACGGGGGGAACACTGAAGCTTTCTTT. The chain carries TRBV5-1 and TRBJ1-1; D possibly corresponds to TRBD1 (5 bases). This CDR3 contains 17 residues. Trimming took 4 bases from V and 1 from J, leaving 20 bases between them. Germline CDR1 reads SGHRS; CDR2 reads YFSETQ.

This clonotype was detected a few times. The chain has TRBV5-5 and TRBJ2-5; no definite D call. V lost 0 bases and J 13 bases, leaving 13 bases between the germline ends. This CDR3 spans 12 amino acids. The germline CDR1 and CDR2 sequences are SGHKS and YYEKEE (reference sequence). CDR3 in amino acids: CASSLAGPGWYF. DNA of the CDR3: TGTGCCAGCAGCTTGGCTGGACCTGGGTGGTACTTC.

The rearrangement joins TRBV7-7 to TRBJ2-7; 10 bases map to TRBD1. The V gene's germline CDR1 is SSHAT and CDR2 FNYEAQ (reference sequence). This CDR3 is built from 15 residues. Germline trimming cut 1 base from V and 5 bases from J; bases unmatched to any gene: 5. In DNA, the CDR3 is TGTGCCAGCAGCTTAGAGTTGGGACAGGGGAACGAGCAGTACTTC. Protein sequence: CASSLELGQGNEQYF. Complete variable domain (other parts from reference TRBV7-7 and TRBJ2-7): GAGVSQSPRYKVTKRGQDVTLRCDPISSHATLYWYQQALGQGPEFLTYFNYEAQPDKSGLPSDRFSAERPEGSISTLTIQRTEQRDSAMYRCASSLELGQGNEQYFGPGTRLTVT.

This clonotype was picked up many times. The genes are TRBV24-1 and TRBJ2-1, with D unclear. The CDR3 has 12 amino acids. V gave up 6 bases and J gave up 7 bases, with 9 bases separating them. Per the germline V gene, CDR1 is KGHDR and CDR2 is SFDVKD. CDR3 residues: CATSSSANEQFF. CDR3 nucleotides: TGTGCCACCAGTTCCAGTGCAAATGAGCAGTTCTTC.

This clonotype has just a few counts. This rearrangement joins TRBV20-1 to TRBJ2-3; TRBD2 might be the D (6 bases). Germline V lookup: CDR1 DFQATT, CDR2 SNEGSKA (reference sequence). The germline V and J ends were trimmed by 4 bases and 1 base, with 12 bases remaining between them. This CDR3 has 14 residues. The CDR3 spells CSAKNPSGTDTQYF. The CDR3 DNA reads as TGCAGTGCTAAAAACCCTAGCGGCACAGATACGCAGTATTTT.

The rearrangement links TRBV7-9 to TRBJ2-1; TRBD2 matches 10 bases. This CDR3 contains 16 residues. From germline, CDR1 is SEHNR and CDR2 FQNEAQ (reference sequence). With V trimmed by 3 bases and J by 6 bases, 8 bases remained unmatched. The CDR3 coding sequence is TGTGCCAGCAGCTTCAAAGCGGGAGGGCTATCCAATGAGCAGTTCTTC. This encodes CASSFKAGGLSNEQFF.